This passage covers 16 T cell receptor beta chains from one sample sequenced in a study of blood T cell repertoires in COVID-19. TCRdb's table, derived via immunoSEQ multiplex PCR, lists solely in-frame clones and lacks some. Of 250,000 or so clones listed, 70% to 90% are singletons. What was sequenced was peripheral blood. The receptor source for this set is a man older than 75 with acute or convalescent COVID-19.

This rearrangement joins TRBV4-2 to TRBJ2-6; the D gene is possibly TRBD2 (6 bases). Germline V gene data show CDR1 as LGHNA and CDR2 as YNFKEQ. The CDR3 is made up of 18 amino acids. Trimming took 0 bases from V and 2 from J, leaving 14 bases between them. In DNA form, the CDR3 reads TGTGCCAGCAGCCAAGACCCCTTAGCGGTTCCTGGGGCCAACGTCCTGACTTTC. Residues: CASSQDPLAVPGANVLTF.

DNA for the CDR3: TGTGCCAGCACCCTAGGGGGGGCCTCCTACAATGAGCAGTTCTTC. Protein product: CASTLGGASYNEQFF. This rearrangement joins TRBV5-6 to TRBJ2-1; D is perhaps TRBD2 (7 bases). Trimming pared 6 bases from V and 0 bases from J, leaving 13 bases between. The germline V gene has CDR1 SGHDT and CDR2 YYEEEE. CDR3 size: 15 residues.

The chain uses TRBV19 and TRBJ2-7; D is undetermined. Germline V lookup: CDR1 LNHDA, CDR2 SQIVND (reference sequence). The V and J ends lost 1 base and 2 bases respectively, with 12 bases between them. CDR3 length: 15 residues. The CDR3 loop reads CASSIVTKPPYEQYF. The CDR3 DNA follows: TGTGCCAGTAGTATAGTGACAAAACCACCCTACGAGCAGTACTTC. Full variable domain (missing parts from reference TRBV19 and TRBJ2-7): DGGITQSPKYLFRKEGQNVTLSCEQNLNHDAMYWYRQDPGQGLRLIYYSQIVNDFQKGDIAEGYSVSREKKESFPLTVTSAQKNPTAFYLCASSIVTKPPYEQYFGPGTRLTVT.

This clone was recorded only once. The gene calls are TRBV29-1 and TRBJ2-6, with TRBD1 matching over 9 bases. J was trimmed by 4 bases and V by 4 bases; bases with no gene match: 17. There are 19 residues in the CDR3. Germline lookup yields CDR1 SQVTM and CDR2 ANQGSEA. CDR3 amino acids: CSVGLPGQGQRTGANVLTF. The CDR3 DNA sequence: TGCAGCGTTGGACTCCCAGGACAGGGGCAACGCACGGGGGCCAACGTCCTGACTTTC.

This clone was recorded a few times. The chain combines TRBV11-2 with TRBJ1-5; perhaps TRBD1 as D (5 bases). The germline CDR1 and CDR2 sequences are SGHAT and FQNNGV. This CDR3 has 14 amino acids. V was cut by 1 base and J by 3 bases, with 7 bases left in between. CDR3 protein: CASSLGDSNQPQHF. The DNA of the CDR3 is TGTGCCAGCAGCTTAGGGGACTCCAATCAGCCCCAGCATTTT.

The chain combines TRBV13 with TRBJ1-1, with unresolved D. Trimming removed 5 bases at V and 0 bases at J, with 10 bases between. CDR3 size: 14 residues. Per the germline V gene, CDR1 is PRHDT and CDR2 is FYEKMQ (reference sequence). In nucleotides, the CDR3 is TGTGCCAGCAGCACTATCGGCGTGAACACTGAAGCTTTCTTT. This sequence encodes CASSTIGVNTEAFF.

This chain links TRBV7-8 with TRBJ2-3, with 11 positions matching TRBD2. The germline V gene has CDR1 SGHVS and CDR2 FQNEAQ. The V gene end was trimmed by 1 base and the J gene end by 4 bases; junction bases not matched to a gene: 7. This CDR3 is built from 17 residues. For the CDR3, the DNA is TGTGCCAGCAGCTTAGGGTTAGCGGGAGGGATTCCAGATACGCAGTATTTT. It specifies CASSLGLAGGIPDTQYF.

CDR3 sequence (DNA): TGTGCCACCAGTGATGAAGAGGATACGCAGTATTTT. This encodes CATSDEEDTQYF. The V gene is TRBV24-1, the J gene TRBJ2-3; no firm D call. V was shortened by 3 bases and J by 6 bases, with 6 bases between the two germline ends. This CDR3 comprises 12 residues. CDR1 and CDR2 from the germline V gene are KGHDR and SFDVKD.

The chain links TRBV14 to TRBJ1-6, with a possible D match to TRBD1 (5 bases). This CDR3 has 14 residues. From germline, CDR1 is SGHDN and CDR2 FVKESK. The V end was cut by 8 bases, the J end by 7 bases, with 15 bases between. CDR3: CASRSRVENSPLHF. CDR3 DNA: TGTGCCAGCCGCAGCAGGGTAGAAAATTCACCCCTCCACTTT.

The chain couples TRBV11-1 to TRBJ1-2; D unresolved. Looked up from germline, CDR1 is SGHAT and CDR2 is FQDESV (reference sequence). V shed 1 base and J shed 5 bases, with 14 bases lying between them. The CDR3 contains 15 residues. The CDR3 here is CASSLGGAEAYGYTF. The CDR3 coding sequence is TGTGCCAGCAGCTTAGGAGGAGCAGAGGCTTATGGCTACACCTTC. Drawing the rest from reference TRBV11-1 and TRBJ1-2, the complete variable domain is EAEVAQSPRYKITEKSQAVAFWCDPISGHATLYWYRQILGQGPELLVQFQDESVVDDSQLPKDRFSAERLKGVDSTLKIQPAELGDSAMYLCASSLGGAEAYGYTFGSGTRLTVV.

V and J are TRBV4-3 and TRBJ1-1; D is perhaps TRBD1 (5 bases). This CDR3 has 14 residues. The ends were cut back, 0 bases at V and 6 bases at J, with 11 bases in the middle. Germline V gene sequence: CDR1 LGHNA, CDR2 YSLEER. CDR3 DNA sequence: TGCGCCAGCAGCCAAGATCAGGGTGAGGCTGAAGCTTTCTTT. Protein: CASSQDQGEAEAFF.

The chain couples TRBV7-2 to TRBJ2-7, with D possibly being TRBD2 (5 bases). V was trimmed by 4 bases and J by 6 bases, leaving 13 bases between them. The CDR3 extends over 13 amino acids. The germline gives CDR1 SGHTA, CDR2 FQGNSA. The CDR3 DNA sequence: TGTGCCAGCAGCTCCCTCGGGGAGACCGAGCAGTACTTC. Amino acid sequence: CASSSLGETEQYF.

The chain couples TRBV10-3 to TRBJ1-5; a possible D gene is TRBD1 (6 bases). V was pared by 6 bases and J by 1 base, with 13 bases between. The CDR3 runs to 15 residues. CDR1 is ENHRY, CDR2 SYGVKD, per germline. The CDR3 spells CAISEGGRSNQPQHF. DNA for the CDR3: TGTGCCATCAGCGAGGGGGGGAGAAGCAATCAGCCCCAGCATTTT.

CDR3 sequence reads: CSASRPWAFYEQYF. The CDR3 coding sequence is TGCAGTGCTAGTAGACCGTGGGCCTTTTACGAGCAGTACTTC. The V gene is TRBV20-1, the J gene TRBJ2-7; no clear D gene. This CDR3 spans 14 amino acids. Germline CDR1 DFQATT, CDR2 SNEGSKA (reference sequence). V was pared by 3 bases and J by 4 bases, with 16 bases between.

This clone was seen once. J is TRBJ2-7 and V is TRBV15; D perhaps matches TRBD1 (6 bases). Germline V gene sequence: CDR1 LNHNV, CDR2 YYDKDF (reference sequence). V lost 3 bases to trimming and J lost 5 bases, with 17 bases between them. The CDR3 contains 15 residues. The DNA for the CDR3 is TGTGCCACCAGCAGTCCTGGGACACCCAGGGACGAGCAGTACTTC. It is translated as CATSSPGTPRDEQYF. The whole variable domain, remainder taken from reference TRBV15 and TRBJ2-7, is DAMVIQNPRYQVTQFGKPVTLSCSQTLNHNVMYWYQQKSSQAPKLLFHYYDKDFNNEADTPDNFQSRRPNTSFCFLDIRSPGLGDTAMYLCATSSPGTPRDEQYFGPGTRLTVT.

The rearrangement links TRBV9 to TRBJ2-1; TRBD2 aligns across 8 bases. The CDR3 has 16 residues. Germline loops: CDR1 SGDLS, CDR2 YYNGEE. With 0 bases clipped from V and 5 bases from J, the junction kept 7 bases outside the gene matches. The CDR3 nucleotides are TGTGCCAGCAGCGTAGCCCCAGCGGGAGTAGACAATGAGCAGTTCTTC. Translating it yields CASSVAPAGVDNEQFF.